This is a list of T cell receptor beta chains from one sample in a study of T-cell reconstitution after alpha-beta-depleted transplantation in children. TCRdb re-called the PCR reads with MiXCR, one entry per CDR3 protein. The repertoire holds fewer than 250,000 distinct CDR3 sequences, roughly 18% seen once, with about 41% in the top ten. The sample was PBMCs, mostly from graft donor cells, taken 360 days after TCRalphabeta/CD19-depleted stem cell transplant. All receptors derive from a male patient between 2 and 15 years old who had a stem cell transplant for acute lymphoblastic leukemia, so the T cells may come from the graft donor. CDR3s include the opening cysteine and the closing phenylalanine or tryptophan. The D gene is left open where the match is weak. Size values are once, few and many counts, or a class for expanded clones, and some rows have none.

-,-,TRBJ2-5,TRBV20-1,CSASDIQETQYF,TGCAGTGCTAGTGATATTCAAGAGACCCAGTACTTC
-,few,TRBJ2-7,TRBV19,CASSPRGVPSYEQYF,TGTGCCAGTAGTCCTAGGGGGGTTCCCTCCTACGAGCAGTACTTC
-,many,TRBJ2-6,TRBV15,CATSRDKMYGANVLTF,TGTGCCACCAGCAGAGATAAGATGTACGGGGCCAACGTCCTGACTTTC
-,-,TRBJ1-1,TRBV4-1,CASSQDRAGSTEAFF,TGCGCCAGCAGCCAAGATCGGGCCGGGAGCACTGAAGCTTTCTTT
-,few,TRBJ1-3,TRBV5-1,CASSPRTDRVGNTIYF,TGCGCCAGCAGCCCTCGGACAGACAGAGTGGGAAACACCATATATTTT
-,-,TRBJ2-5,TRBV15,CATSGAETQYF,TGTGCCACCAGTGGGGCGGAGACCCAGTACTTC
-,-,TRBJ2-3,TRBV20-1,CSASGAPGRTDTQYF,TGCAGTGCGTCGGGGGCCCCCGGGCGCACAGATACGCAGTATTTT
-,-,TRBJ1-1,TRBV10-3,CAIGWRSSPRGNTEAFF,TGTGCCATAGGATGGAGAAGCTCTCCCAGGGGGAACACTGAAGCTTTCTTT
-,few,TRBJ2-7,TRBV10-3,CAISDLGRNYEQYF,TGTGCCATCAGCGATCTCGGCCGTAACTACGAGCAGTACTTC
-,few,TRBJ1-3,TRBV11-1,CASSAGLLSGNTIYF,TGTGCCAGCAGCGCCGGGTTACTCTCTGGAAACACCATATATTTT
-,-,TRBJ1-6,TRBV7-2,CASSLEVRGSNSPLHF,TGTGCCAGCAGCTTAGAAGTGCGGGGTAGTAATTCACCCCTCCACTTT
TRBD1,few,TRBJ1-2,TRBV7-9,CASSTNPGRGDGYTF,TGTGCCAGCAGCACTAATCCGGGCAGGGGGGATGGCTACACCTTC
-,-,TRBJ2-7,TRBV28,CASSFEGASTYEQYF,TGTGCCAGCAGTTTCGAAGGCGCTTCGACCTACGAGCAGTACTTC
TRBD2,-,TRBJ2-7,TRBV5-6,CASSFLAGDGDEQYF,TGTGCCAGCAGCTTCCTAGCGGGGGACGGAGACGAGCAGTACTTC
-,-,TRBJ2-7,TRBV7-2,CASSLAPPAFPYEQYF,TGTGCCAGCAGCTTAGCGCCCCCAGCCTTCCCGTACGAGCAGTACTTC
TRBD1,many,TRBJ2-7,TRBV10-3,CAISAGQGTVDEQYF,TGTGCCATCAGTGCGGGACAGGGAACGGTCGACGAGCAGTACTTC
-,many,TRBJ2-7,TRBV4-3,CASSQDSGSYEQYF,TGCGCCAGCAGCCAAGATTCGGGTAGCTACGAGCAGTACTTC
-,few,TRBJ1-2,TRBV10-3,CAISGGESYGYTF,TGTGCCATCAGTGGGGGGGAAAGCTATGGCTACACCTTC
TRBD2,-,TRBJ2-7,TRBV25-1,CASSGLAVGYEQYF,TGTGCCAGCAGTGGGCTAGCGGTGGGCTACGAGCAGTACTTC
-,few,TRBJ2-7,TRBV7-2,CASSFEGGGGMEQYF,TGTGCCAGCAGCTTCGAAGGGGGAGGAGGAATGGAGCAGTACTTC
-,many,TRBJ1-6,TRBV12-3/TRBV12-4,CASSLLQIGSYNSPLHF,TGTGCCAGCAGTCTCCTACAAATAGGGTCCTATAATTCACCCCTCCACTTT
-,-,TRBJ2-7,TRBV6-2/TRBV6-3,CASSPQGSKGTYEQYF,TGTGCCAGCAGCCCCCAGGGAAGTAAGGGAACCTACGAGCAGTACTTC
TRBD2,-,TRBJ2-2,TRBV11-3,CASSPSRGGNTGELFF,TGTGCCAGCAGCCCCTCGCGGGGGGGGAACACCGGGGAGCTGTTTTTT
-,-,TRBJ2-5,TRBV20-1,CSARPQGQETQYF,TGCAGTGCTAGACCGCAGGGTCAAGAGACCCAGTACTTC
-,-,TRBJ2-1,TRBV7-3,CASSSTEGHLSSYNEQFF,TGTGCCAGCAGCTCGACCGAGGGACACCTCAGCTCCTACAATGAGCAGTTCTTC
-,-,TRBJ1-4,TRBV6-5,CASSFSRRQRCEKLFF,TGTGCCAGCAGTTTTTCACGACGGCAAAGGTGCGAAAAACTGTTTTTT
-,-,TRBJ2-1,TRBV7-3,CATGPGNNEQFF,TGTGCCACAGGGCCAGGCAACAATGAGCAGTTCTTC
-,few,TRBJ2-7,TRBV28,CAACSASGYEQYF,TGTGCTGCATGTAGCGCTTCTGGCTACGAGCAGTACTTC
-,few,TRBJ1-2,TRBV6-5,CASSYGGETGGYTF,TGTGCCAGCAGTTATGGGGGGGAGACAGGAGGCTACACCTTC
-,-,TRBJ1-6,TRBV27,CASSLSTSSYNSPLHF,TGTGCCAGCAGTTTATCGACGAGCTCCTATAATTCACCCCTCCACTTT
TRBD2,few,TRBJ2-7,TRBV29-1,CSVEMASGGSSYEQYF,TGCAGCGTTGAGATGGCTAGCGGGGGGTCGTCCTACGAGCAGTACTTC
TRBD2,-,TRBJ2-1,TRBV10-3,CAISDPERGVGQFF,TGTGCCATCAGTGACCCGGAGCGGGGAGTAGGGCAGTTCTTC
-,few,TRBJ1-1,TRBV5-1,CASRAGNTEAFF,TGCGCCAGCCGTGCGGGGAACACTGAAGCTTTCTTT
TRBD1,-,TRBJ2-7,TRBV6-1,CASQTGEGAIGYEQYF,TGTGCCAGTCAAACTGGCGAGGGGGCTATTGGTTACGAGCAGTACTTC
TRBD1,-,TRBJ2-3,TRBV7-6,CASSLRGTGASTDTQYF,TGTGCCAGCAGCTTAAGGGGGACAGGGGCGTCCACAGATACGCAGTATTTT
-,-,TRBJ2-1,TRBV7-2,CASSLRGGRNEQFF,TGTGCCAGCAGTCTAAGGGGGGGTCGTAATGAGCAGTTCTTC
-,-,TRBJ2-1,TRBV9,CASSPRPPRNEQFF,TGTGCCAGCAGCCCACGACCCCCTAGAAATGAGCAGTTCTTC
-,few,TRBJ2-3,TRBV20-1,CSATQREGASTDTQYF,TGCAGTGCTACCCAACGTGAGGGAGCTAGCACAGATACGCAGTATTTT
-,few,TRBJ2-7,TRBV20-1,CSARRQGSYEQYF,TGCAGTGCTAGAAGGCAGGGTTCCTACGAGCAGTACTTC
-,many,TRBJ1-5,TRBV29-1,CSVSGSNQPQHF,TGCAGCGTTTCTGGGAGCAATCAGCCCCAGCATTTT
TRBD1,few,TRBJ1-4,TRBV4-1,CASSQVGPTGNEKLFF,TGCGCCAGCAGCCAAGTCGGGCCGACAGGGAATGAAAAACTGTTTTTT
TRBD2,-,TRBJ2-1,TRBV20-1,CSARPAGGSSYNEQFF,TGCAGTGCTAGACCGGCGGGGGGGAGCTCCTACAATGAGCAGTTCTTC
TRBD1,-,TRBJ2-2,TRBV5-1,CASSRTRTGGWTGELFF,TGCGCCAGCAGCCGCACCCGGACAGGGGGATGGACCGGGGAGCTGTTTTTT
TRBD1,-,TRBJ1-5,TRBV19,CASSKYRGNQPQHF,TGTGCCAGTAGCAAATACAGGGGGAATCAGCCCCAGCATTTT
-,-,TRBJ1-2,TRBV4-3,CASSQGDPGGYGYTF,TGCGCCAGCAGCCAAGGGGACCCTGGGGGCTATGGCTACACCTTC
TRBD1,-,TRBJ2-7,TRBV6-5,CASSSALGTGAEQYF,TGTGCCAGCAGTTCGGCCCTCGGGACAGGAGCCGAGCAGTACTTC
TRBD1,-,TRBJ2-3,TRBV6-1,CASSRGQGTDTQYF,TGTGCCAGCAGCCGGGGACAGGGGACAGATACGCAGTATTTT
-,-,TRBJ1-2,TRBV27,CASCQVKGRSYTF,TGTGCCAGCTGCCAAGTTAAGGGCCGTAGCTACACCTTC
-,many,TRBJ2-5,TRBV6-1,CAISKRGHLYQETQYF,TGTGCCATTTCTAAAAGGGGACATTTGTACCAAGAGACCCAGTACTTC
-,many,TRBJ2-1,TRBV4-3,CASSHISGTHNEQFF,TGCGCCAGCAGCCACATCTCAGGGACCCACAATGAGCAGTTCTTC
-,few,TRBJ1-5,TRBV10-1,CASSESKWPGQGPDSNQPQHF,TGCGCCAGCAGTGAGTCGAAATGGCCCGGTCAGGGGCCGGATAGCAATCAGCCCCAGCATTTT
-,few,TRBJ2-2,TRBV5-4,CASSLKRDVGELFF,TGTGCCAGCAGCTTAAAAAGGGACGTTGGGGAGCTGTTTTTT
-,-,TRBJ2-3,TRBV5-1,CASSDTGTITDTQYF,TGCGCCAGCAGCGACACAGGGACAATCACAGATACGCAGTATTTT